These 18 T cell receptor beta chains were all obtained from the same sample, sequenced in a study of T cell repertoires in cytomegalovirus infection. What these receptors recognize is not known. TCRdb processed the reads anew with MiXCR; each CDR3 protein has one entry. Of about 920,000 distinct CDR3 sequences in the sample, less than 35% are singletons; the top ten hold around 15%. The material sequenced was cultured CD8+ T cells from PBMCs, taken from culture after CMV antigen stimulation. These receptors all stem from a human donor in good health (CMV status not recorded). Some clones in this sample may be carry-over from other donors' samples.

This clonotype was counted many times. The chain uses TRBV7-6 and TRBJ2-2, with TRBD1 matching 12 bases. This CDR3 spans 16 amino acids. J gave up 6 bases and V 5 bases, and 7 bases lay outside the gene matches. Germline CDR1 SGHVS, CDR2 FNYEAQ. The CDR3 DNA sequence: TGTGCCAGCAGCCCCCTGGGGACAGGGGGCCCCGGGGAGCTGTTTTTT. Protein product: CASSPLGTGGPGELFF.

The genes are TRBV28 and TRBJ1-1; possible D gene TRBD1, 5 bases. The CDR3 has 13 residues. The V end lost 9 bases, the J end lost 1 base, and 12 bases lay between the germline ends. In germline, CDR1 is MDHEN, CDR2 SYDVKM. The CDR3 reads CASDGAWNTEAFF. For the CDR3, the DNA is TGTGCCAGTGACGGGGCCTGGAACACTGAAGCTTTCTTT.

This clonotype has a handful of counts. V usage is TRBV15 and J usage is TRBJ2-1; the match to TRBD1 covers 7 bases. Germline CDR1 and CDR2: LNHNV and YYDKDF (reference sequence). The CDR3 has 16 residues. V dropped 3 bases and J dropped 4; count of bases not matched to a gene: 9. Here the CDR3 reads CATSSATGTAYNEQFF. CDR3 coding DNA: TGTGCCACCAGCAGCGCCACCGGGACAGCTTACAATGAGCAGTTCTTC.

In this sample, this clonotype turned up a few times. This sequence joins TRBV7-8 and TRBJ1-4; 8 nucleotides match TRBD1. The CDR3 covers 14 residues. Per the germline V gene, CDR1 is SGHVS and CDR2 is FQNEAQ. Trimming removed 8 bases from V and 5 bases from J; junction bases left unmatched: 7. CDR3 sequence (DNA): TGTGCCAGCGGGACAGGCGGAATAAATGAAAAACTGTTTTTT. Its protein product is CASGTGGINEKLFF.

This chain links TRBV7-6 with TRBJ1-1; tentatively, D is TRBD1 (5 bases). CDR1 is SGHVS, CDR2 FNYEAQ, per germline. Trimming removed 8 bases from V and 0 bases from J, with 10 bases in between. This CDR3 has 13 amino acids. The CDR3 region has the DNA TGTGCCAGCCTTCCGGACATGAACACTGAAGCTTTCTTT. As protein: CASLPDMNTEAFF. Full variable domain (remainder filled in from reference TRBV7-6 and TRBJ1-1): GAGVSQSPRYKVTKRGQDVALRCDPISGHVSLYWYRQALGQGPEFLTYFNYEAQQDKSGLPNDRFSAERPEGSISTLTIQRTEQRDSAMYRCASLPDMNTEAFFGQGTRLTVV.

This clonotype was seen ten or more times. The chain joins TRBV7-2 to TRBJ2-4, with D maybe TRBD1 (5 bases). The germline V gene has CDR1 SGHTA and CDR2 FQGNSA. Deletions cut 5 bases from V and 0 bases from J, with 11 bases between. The CDR3 loop spans 15 amino acids. The CDR3 nucleotides are TGTGCCAGCAGCGAATTGACAGTAGCCAAAAACATTCAGTACTTC. Translation: CASSELTVAKNIQYF.

In its sample, this clonotype was seen once. This clone may be a read error of a much larger clone one base away. The V call is TRBV28, the J call TRBJ2-2, with 11 bases identical to TRBD1. CDR1 is MDHEN, CDR2 SYDVKM, per germline. CDR3 length equals 22 residues. The CDR3 coding sequence is TGTGTCAGCCGTACCGAAAAGCTGACCGGGACAGGGGGAATTTGGAACACCGGGGAGCTGTTTTTT. Amino acids: CVSRTEKLTGTGGIWNTGELFF.

This chain connects TRBV20-1 to TRBJ1-2, with a possible D match to TRBD1 (6 bases). CDR3 length: 14 residues. CDR1 DFQATT and CDR2 SNEGSKA come from the germline V gene (reference sequence). Deletions cut 0 bases from V and 4 bases from J, with 12 bases between. DNA of the CDR3: TGCAGTGCTAGAGATCTGGCAGGGGCCTATGGCTACACCTTC. Translated: CSARDLAGAYGYTF.

This clonotype has a handful of counts. The chain combines TRBV19 with TRBJ1-3; perhaps TRBD1 as D (5 bases). Trimming removed 10 bases from V and 3 bases from J, with 19 bases in between. The CDR3 consists of 15 residues. Per germline, CDR1 LNHDA and CDR2 SQIVND (reference sequence). The CDR3 region is CATLGDGPIGNTIYF. The CDR3 bases are TGTGCCACCTTGGGGGACGGCCCTATTGGAAACACCATATATTTT.

V gene TRBV27 combines with J gene TRBJ2-3; 8 bases align to TRBD1. With V trimmed by 1 base and J by 4 bases, 7 bases remained unmatched. The CDR3 sequence is 16 residues long. The V gene's germline CDR1 is MNHEY and CDR2 SMNVEV (reference sequence). The CDR3 loop is CASSLLPSGGADTQYF. The CDR3 nucleotides are TGTGCCAGCAGTTTATTACCGTCAGGGGGCGCAGATACGCAGTATTTT.

This clonotype has at least ten counts. CDR3 nucleotide sequence: TGTGCCAGCAGCCCCCGGGACAGGGGCCTCCTTAATGAAAAACTGTTTTTT. Protein: CASSPRDRGLLNEKLFF. The chain is built from TRBV7-6 and TRBJ1-4; TRBD1 agrees at 10 bases. The CDR3 length is 17 residues. V gave up 5 bases and J gave up 4 bases; unmatched junction bases: 10. Looked up from germline, CDR1 is SGHVS and CDR2 is FNYEAQ.

This clonotype has more than one count but fewer than ten. The DNA for the CDR3 is TGTGCCAGCAGTTTCGCAAAAGGGGGCTTAGCCAAAAACATTCAGTACTTC. This gives the protein CASSFAKGGLAKNIQYF. V is TRBV12-3 or TRBV12-4 and J is TRBJ2-4; 7 bases align to TRBD1. The CDR3 has 17 amino acids. The V segment lost 3 bases and the J segment 0 bases; nucleotides outside the gene matches: 8.

This clonotype came up a few times. This chain connects TRBV19 to TRBJ2-3; D gene unclear. Germline V gives CDR1 LNHDA, CDR2 SQIVND (reference sequence). The CDR3 has 13 residues. Trimming shortened V by 7 bases and J by 4 bases, and 12 bases separated the two germline ends. Here the CDR3 reads CASIPTGADTQYF. The CDR3 DNA sequence: TGTGCCAGTATTCCAACGGGCGCAGATACGCAGTATTTT.

In this sample, this clonotype turned up a few times. The V call is TRBV12-3 or TRBV12-4, the J call TRBJ2-1; D may match TRBD1 or TRBD2 (5 bases each). This CDR3 is 12 amino acids long. V dropped 8 bases and J dropped 12 bases, with 17 bases sitting between them. The CDR3 loop is CASSPGPLGQFF. As DNA, the CDR3 is TGTGCCAGCTCCCCGGGGCCTTTAGGGCAGTTCTTC.

The chain joins TRBV28 to TRBJ2-1; 13 bases are a match to TRBD2. Germline V gene data show CDR1 as MDHEN and CDR2 as SYDVKM. The CDR3 extends over 14 amino acids. The CDR3 region has the DNA TGTGCTAGCTACGGACTAGCGGGGGCCCATGAGCAGTTCTTC. This codes for CASYGLAGAHEQFF. Looking up the rest from reference TRBV28 and TRBJ2-1 gives the full variable domain: DVKVTQSSRYLVKRTGEKVFLECVQDMDHENMFWYRQDPGLGLRLIYFSYDVKMKEKGDIPEGYSVSREKKERFSLILESASTNQTSMYLCASYGLAGAHEQFFGPGTRLTVL.

This clonotype was counted a few times. The chain employs TRBV7-9 and TRBJ2-1, with D perhaps matching TRBD2 (6 bases). Trimming removed 8 bases at V and 5 bases at J, with 16 bases between. The CDR3 consists of 14 residues. Per germline, CDR1 SEHNR and CDR2 FQNEAQ (reference sequence). CDR3 in DNA: TGTGCCAGCGGCCCATGGGACTCGAACAATGAGCAGTTCTTC. Translated: CASGPWDSNNEQFF.

CDR3 residues: CASTRGGGNTEAFF. The CDR3 nucleotides read TGTGCCAGCACCAGGGGGGGGGGTAACACTGAAGCTTTCTTT. The rearrangement links TRBV9 to TRBJ1-1; 7 bases are a match to TRBD1. The CDR3 has 14 amino acids. J gave up 2 bases and V 6 bases, and 7 bases lay outside the gene matches. Germline lookup yields CDR1 SGDLS and CDR2 YYNGEE.

This clonotype was found a few times. The chain couples TRBV20-1 to TRBJ2-3; TRBD2 agrees at 12 bases. V lost 6 bases, J lost 5 bases, and 21 bases stayed unmatched. This CDR3 has 19 residues. Germline CDR1 is DFQATT and CDR2 is SNEGSKA (reference sequence). The CDR3 loop is CSAPISLAGGRLGEDTQYF. The DNA for the CDR3 is TGCAGTGCCCCGATCTCTCTAGCGGGGGGGCGATTAGGTGAAGATACGCAGTATTTT.